The 9 T cell receptor beta chains given below trace back to one sample, sequenced in a study of OX40 agonist ivuxolimab in advanced cancers. Clones were sequenced by immunoSEQ multiplex PCR, and TCRdb holds only the in-frame ones, with some missing. The sample gives roughly 59,000 clones, approximately 88% of which show up once; approximately 4.7% is in the top ten. The source was CD4+ or CD8+ T cells sorted from blood, collected in a trial of the OX40 agonist ivuxolimab. The receptors were sampled from an adult with an advanced solid tumor such as melanoma, head and neck, liver or kidney cancer.

V and J are TRBV12-5 and TRBJ2-1; D is perhaps TRBD1 (6 bases). The CDR3 spans 15 residues. V shed 5 bases and J shed 7 bases, with 18 bases lying between them. Germline CDR1 reads LGHNT; CDR2 reads FRNRAP. The CDR3 spells CASGPSRGRGNEQFF. CDR3 coding DNA: TGTGCTAGTGGTCCCAGCCGGGGCAGGGGTAATGAGCAGTTCTTC.

This chain uses TRBV4-3 with TRBJ2-7, with 8 bases lining up with TRBD1. Germline values: CDR1 LGHNA, CDR2 YSLEER. The CDR3 length is 17 residues. The junction had 12 bases not matched to a gene; V was cut back by 3 bases and J by 2 bases. This CDR3 reads CASSHQSGQGGAYEQYF. As DNA, the CDR3 is TGCGCCAGCAGCCATCAATCCGGACAGGGTGGAGCCTACGAGCAGTACTTC.

This chain links TRBV28 with TRBJ2-1, with 8 bases lining up with TRBD2. The germline gives CDR1 MDHEN, CDR2 SYDVKM. V lost 6 bases, J lost 1 base, and 11 bases stayed unmatched. The CDR3 is made up of 17 amino acids. As DNA, the CDR3 is TGTGCCAGCAGCCCGGCGGGGGGCGGGATGTCCTACAATGAGCAGTTCTTC. It is translated as CASSPAGGGMSYNEQFF.

V usage is TRBV2 and J usage is TRBJ1-2, with 9 positions matching TRBD1. The CDR3 is made up of 12 amino acids. Germline trimming cut 10 bases from V and 6 bases from J; bases unmatched to any gene: 6. Germline CDR1 reads SNHLY; CDR2 reads FYNNEI. DNA of the CDR3: TGTGCCACCAGGACAGGGGTCCATGGCTACACCTTC. It encodes CATRTGVHGYTF.

The chain recombines TRBV5-1 with TRBJ2-1; D unclear. Trimming cost V 0 bases and J 4 bases, with 14 bases left between them. CDR1 SGHRS and CDR2 YFSETQ come from the germline V gene. This CDR3 spans 16 amino acids. The CDR3 protein is CASSLVQTTNYNEQFF. CDR3 sequence (DNA): TGCGCCAGCAGCTTGGTGCAAACCACCAATTACAATGAGCAGTTCTTC. Complete variable domain (other parts from reference TRBV5-1 and TRBJ2-1): KAGVTQTPRYLIKTRGQQVTLSCSPISGHRSVSWYQQTPGQGLQFLFEYFSETQRNKGNFPGRFSGRQFSNSRSEMNVSTLELGDSALYLCASSLVQTTNYNEQFFGPGTRLTVL.

The rearrangement joins TRBV15 to TRBJ2-3, with 8 bases aligning to TRBD1. Germline V gene sequence: CDR1 LNHNV, CDR2 YYDKDF (reference sequence). V shed 7 bases, J shed 3 bases, and the junction held 3 bases outside the gene matches. This CDR3 region has 13 residues. The CDR3 DNA sequence: TGTGCCACCACCGGACAGGGAACAGATACGCAGTATTTT. Translated: CATTGQGTDTQYF. Based on the CDR3 plus reference TRBV15 and TRBJ2-3, the full variable domain is DAMVIQNPRYQVTQFGKPVTLSCSQTLNHNVMYWYQQKSSQAPKLLFHYYDKDFNNEADTPDNFQSRRPNTSFCFLDIRSPGLGDTAMYLCATTGQGTDTQYFGPGTRLTVL.

This clone was picked up a small number of times. The genes are TRBV18 and TRBJ1-1; tentative D call: TRBD1 (6 bases). The CDR3 runs 16 residues. Per the germline V gene, CDR1 is KGHSH and CDR2 is LQKENI. The V gene lost 0 bases and the J gene lost 1 base, with 12 bases spanning the gap. CDR3: CASSPPNPGQNTEAFF. The CDR3 DNA follows: TGTGCCAGCTCACCACCGAATCCGGGACAGAACACTGAAGCTTTCTTT.

The gene calls are TRBV6-1 and TRBJ2-1; D could derive from TRBD1 or TRBD2 (5 bases each). V lost 1 base, J lost 0 bases, and 13 bases lay in between. Germline assignment: CDR1 MNHNS and CDR2 SASEGT. The CDR3 is 17 residues long. CDR3 in amino acids: CASSEGVGAVSYNEQFF. Here the CDR3 DNA reads TGTGCCAGCAGTGAAGGTGTCGGGGCTGTCTCCTACAATGAGCAGTTCTTC.

The chain combines TRBV28 with TRBJ2-7; the D gene could be TRBD1 or TRBD2 (6 bases each). Germline CDR1 MDHEN, CDR2 SYDVKM. CDR3 length: 15 amino acids. The ends were cut back, 8 bases at V and 10 bases at J, with 27 bases in the middle. CDR3: CASLTSTGLLRGQYF. The DNA of the CDR3 is TGTGCCAGCTTAACTTCGACAGGACTACTACGAGGCCAGTACTTC.